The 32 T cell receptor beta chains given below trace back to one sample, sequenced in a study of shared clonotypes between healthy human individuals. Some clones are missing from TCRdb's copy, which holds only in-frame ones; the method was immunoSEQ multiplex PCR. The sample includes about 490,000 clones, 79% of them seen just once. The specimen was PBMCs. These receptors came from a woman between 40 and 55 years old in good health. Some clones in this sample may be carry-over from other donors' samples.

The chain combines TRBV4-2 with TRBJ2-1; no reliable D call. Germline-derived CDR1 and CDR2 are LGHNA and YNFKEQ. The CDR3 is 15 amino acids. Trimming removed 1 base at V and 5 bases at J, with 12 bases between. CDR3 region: CASSQGTNHDNEQFF. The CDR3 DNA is TGTGCCAGCAGCCAAGGGACGAACCACGACAATGAGCAGTTCTTC.

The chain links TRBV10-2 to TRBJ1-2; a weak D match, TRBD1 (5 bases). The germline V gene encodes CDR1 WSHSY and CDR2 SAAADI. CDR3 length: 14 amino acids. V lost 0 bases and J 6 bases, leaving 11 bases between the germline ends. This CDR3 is CASSESMTAHGYTF. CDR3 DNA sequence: TGCGCCAGCAGTGAGTCGATGACAGCCCATGGCTACACCTTC.

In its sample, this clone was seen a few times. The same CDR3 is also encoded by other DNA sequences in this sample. The CDR3 nucleotides read TGCGCCAGCAGCTTGGAACTAGCGGGGTACAATGAGCAGTTCTTC. Translating gives CASSLELAGYNEQFF. V and J are TRBV5-1 and TRBJ2-1, with TRBD2 identical over 10 bases. Germline CDR1 and CDR2: SGHRS and YFSETQ. CDR3 length: 15 residues. The trim removed 0 bases at V and 4 bases at J, leaving 1 base unmatched. Combining the CDR3 with reference TRBV5-1 and TRBJ2-1 gives the whole variable domain KAGVTQTPRYLIKTRGQQVTLSCSPISGHRSVSWYQQTPGQGLQFLFEYFSETQRNKGNFPGRFSGRQFSNSRSEMNVSTLELGDSALYLCASSLELAGYNEQFFGPGTRLTVL.

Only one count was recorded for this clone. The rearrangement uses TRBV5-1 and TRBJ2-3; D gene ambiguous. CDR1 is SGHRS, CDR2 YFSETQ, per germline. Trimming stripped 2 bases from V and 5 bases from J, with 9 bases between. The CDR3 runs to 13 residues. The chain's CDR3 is CASSFSPQDTQYF. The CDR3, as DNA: TGCGCCAGCAGCTTTAGCCCCCAAGATACGCAGTATTTT. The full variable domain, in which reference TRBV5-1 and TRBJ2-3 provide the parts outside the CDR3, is KAGVTQTPRYLIKTRGQQVTLSCSPISGHRSVSWYQQTPGQGLQFLFEYFSETQRNKGNFPGRFSGRQFSNSRSEMNVSTLELGDSALYLCASSFSPQDTQYFGPGTRLTVL.

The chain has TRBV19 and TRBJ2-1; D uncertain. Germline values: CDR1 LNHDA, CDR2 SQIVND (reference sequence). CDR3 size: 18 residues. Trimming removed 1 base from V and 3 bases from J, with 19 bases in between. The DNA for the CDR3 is TGTGCCAGTAGTATAGGCCCGCTCATTAAAATGGACTACAATGAGCAGTTCTTC. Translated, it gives CASSIGPLIKMDYNEQFF.

CDR3 protein: CASSVEGSGTYGYTF. The CDR3 nucleotides are TGTGCCAGCAGCGTAGAGGGTTCGGGGACCTATGGCTACACCTTC. The chain is built from TRBV9 and TRBJ1-2, with TRBD1 as a possible D gene (5 bases). Trimming removed 0 bases at V and 4 bases at J, with 13 bases between. Germline V gene data show CDR1 as SGDLS and CDR2 as YYNGEE. The CDR3 sequence is 15 residues long.

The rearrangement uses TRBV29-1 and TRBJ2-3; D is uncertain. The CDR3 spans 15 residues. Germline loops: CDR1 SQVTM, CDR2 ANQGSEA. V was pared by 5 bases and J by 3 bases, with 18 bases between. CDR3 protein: CSVTDKDRLTDTQYF. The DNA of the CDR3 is TGCAGCGTTACGGATAAGGACCGTTTGACAGATACGCAGTATTTT.

Here the CDR3 reads CATSRKGQGIYGYTF. The CDR3, as DNA: TGTGCCACCAGCAGAAAAGGACAGGGGATCTATGGCTACACCTTC. This sequence joins TRBV15 and TRBJ1-2; 9 bases agree with TRBD1. This CDR3 is 15 amino acids long. From germline, CDR1 is LNHNV and CDR2 YYDKDF (reference sequence). V dropped 2 bases and J dropped 4; count of bases not matched to a gene: 5.

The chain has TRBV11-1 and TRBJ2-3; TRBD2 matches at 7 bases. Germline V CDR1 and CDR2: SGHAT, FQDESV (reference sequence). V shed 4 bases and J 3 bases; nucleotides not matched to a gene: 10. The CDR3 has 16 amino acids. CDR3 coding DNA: TGTGCCAGCAGCTCCGTTCCTTGGGGGGGGACAGATACGCAGTATTTT. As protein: CASSSVPWGGTDTQYF.

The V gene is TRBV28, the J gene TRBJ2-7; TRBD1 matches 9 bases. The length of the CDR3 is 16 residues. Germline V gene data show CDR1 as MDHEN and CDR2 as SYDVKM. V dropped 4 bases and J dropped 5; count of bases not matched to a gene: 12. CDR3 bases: TGTGCCAGCAGTTCGACCGGGACAGGGTACAGCAACGAGCAGTACTTC. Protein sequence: CASSSTGTGYSNEQYF.

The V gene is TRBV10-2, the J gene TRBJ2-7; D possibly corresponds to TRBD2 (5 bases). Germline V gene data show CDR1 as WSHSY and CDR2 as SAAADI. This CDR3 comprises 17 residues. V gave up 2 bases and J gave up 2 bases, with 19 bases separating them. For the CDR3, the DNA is TGCGCCAGCAGTGAGCCGGGGAGTTTGCCAGCGGCCTACGAGCAGTACTTC. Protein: CASSEPGSLPAAYEQYF.

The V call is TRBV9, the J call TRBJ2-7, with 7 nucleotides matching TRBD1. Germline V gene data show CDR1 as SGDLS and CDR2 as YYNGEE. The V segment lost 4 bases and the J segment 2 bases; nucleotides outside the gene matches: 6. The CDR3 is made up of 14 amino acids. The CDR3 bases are TGTGCCAGCAGCTTCGGGACAGAGGCCTACGAGCAGTACTTC. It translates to CASSFGTEAYEQYF. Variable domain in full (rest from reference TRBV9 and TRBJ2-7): DSGVTQTPKHLITATGQRVTLRCSPRSGDLSVYWYQQSLDQGLQFLIQYYNGEERAKGNILERFSAQQFPDLHSELNLSSLELGDSALYFCASSFGTEAYEQYFGPGTRLTVT.

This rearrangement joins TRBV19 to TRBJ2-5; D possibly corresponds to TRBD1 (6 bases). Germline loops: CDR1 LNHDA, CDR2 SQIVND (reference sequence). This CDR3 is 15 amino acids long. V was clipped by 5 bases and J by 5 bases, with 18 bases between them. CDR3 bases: TGTGCCAGTAGTCCCAACCCAGGGGCGAGGGAGACCCAGTACTTC. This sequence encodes CASSPNPGARETQYF.

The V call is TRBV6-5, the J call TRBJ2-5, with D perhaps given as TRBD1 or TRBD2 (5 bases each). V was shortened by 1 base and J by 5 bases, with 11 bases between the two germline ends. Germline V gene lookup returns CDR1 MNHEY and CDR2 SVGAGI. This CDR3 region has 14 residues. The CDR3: CASSYFPGTETQYF. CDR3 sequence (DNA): TGTGCCAGCAGTTACTTCCCAGGGACGGAGACCCAGTACTTC.

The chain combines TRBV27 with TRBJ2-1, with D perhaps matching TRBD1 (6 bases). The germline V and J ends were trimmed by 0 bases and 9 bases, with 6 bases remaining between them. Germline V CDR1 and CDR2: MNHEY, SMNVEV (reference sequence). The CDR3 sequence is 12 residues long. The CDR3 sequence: CASSLSGAEQFF. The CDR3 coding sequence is TGTGCCAGCAGTTTATCGGGGGCTGAGCAGTTCTTC.

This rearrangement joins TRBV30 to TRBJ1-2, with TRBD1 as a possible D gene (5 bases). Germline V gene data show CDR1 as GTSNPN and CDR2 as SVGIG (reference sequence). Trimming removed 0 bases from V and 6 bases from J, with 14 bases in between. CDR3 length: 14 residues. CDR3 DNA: TGTGCCTGGAGTGTACCCGGACATTTTAATGGCTACACCTTC. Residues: CAWSVPGHFNGYTF.

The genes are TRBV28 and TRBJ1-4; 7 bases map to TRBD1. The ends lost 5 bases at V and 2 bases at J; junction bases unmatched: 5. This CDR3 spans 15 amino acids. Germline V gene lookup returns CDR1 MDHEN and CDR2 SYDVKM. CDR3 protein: CASSEGARTNEKLFF. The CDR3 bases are TGTGCCAGCAGTGAGGGGGCGCGGACTAATGAAAAACTGTTTTTT.

In DNA form, the CDR3 reads TGTGCCAGCAGTTCCCGGGACAGTCGGTACGAGCAGTACTTC. Amino acids: CASSSRDSRYEQYF. The V call is TRBV6-6, the J call TRBJ2-7, with 7 nucleotides matching TRBD1. Per the germline V gene, CDR1 is MNHNY and CDR2 is SVGAGI (reference sequence). The CDR3 length is 14 residues. The V gene end was trimmed by 4 bases and the J gene end by 4 bases; junction bases not matched to a gene: 7.

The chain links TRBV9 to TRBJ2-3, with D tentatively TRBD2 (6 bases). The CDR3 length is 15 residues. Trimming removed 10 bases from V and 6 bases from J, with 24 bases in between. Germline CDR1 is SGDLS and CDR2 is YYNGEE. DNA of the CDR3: TGTGCCTCCAACGCTGGGGCGGGACGGGCGGATACGCAGTATTTT. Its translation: CASNAGAGRADTQYF.

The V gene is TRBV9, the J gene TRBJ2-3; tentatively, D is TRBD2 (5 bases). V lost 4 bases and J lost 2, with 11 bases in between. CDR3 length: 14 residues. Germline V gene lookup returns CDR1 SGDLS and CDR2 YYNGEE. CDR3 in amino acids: CASSPGVTTDTQYF. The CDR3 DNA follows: TGTGCCAGCAGCCCCGGGGTTACCACAGATACGCAGTATTTT.

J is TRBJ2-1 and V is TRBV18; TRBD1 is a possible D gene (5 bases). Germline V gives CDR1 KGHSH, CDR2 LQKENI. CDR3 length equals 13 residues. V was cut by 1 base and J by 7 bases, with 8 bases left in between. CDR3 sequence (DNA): TGTGCCAGCTCACCACTGGGGCCAAATGAGCAGTTCTTC. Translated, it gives CASSPLGPNEQFF.

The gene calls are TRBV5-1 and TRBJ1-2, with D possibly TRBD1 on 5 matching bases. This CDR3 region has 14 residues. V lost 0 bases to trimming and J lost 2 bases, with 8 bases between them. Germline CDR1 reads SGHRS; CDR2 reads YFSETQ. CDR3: CASSLEGANYGYTF. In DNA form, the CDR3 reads TGCGCCAGCAGCTTGGAAGGGGCCAACTATGGCTACACCTTC.

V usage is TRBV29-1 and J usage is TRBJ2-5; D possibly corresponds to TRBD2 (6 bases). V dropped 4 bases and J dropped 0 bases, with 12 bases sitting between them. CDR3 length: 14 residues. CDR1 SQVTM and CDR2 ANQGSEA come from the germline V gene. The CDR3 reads CSVGSRGYQETQYF. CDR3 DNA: TGCAGCGTTGGAAGCCGGGGGTACCAAGAGACCCAGTACTTC.

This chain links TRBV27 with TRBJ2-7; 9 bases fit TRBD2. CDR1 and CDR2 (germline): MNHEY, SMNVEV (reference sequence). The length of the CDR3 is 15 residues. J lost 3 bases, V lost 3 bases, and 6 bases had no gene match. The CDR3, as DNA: TGTGCCAGCAGTTTTCGTAGCGGGAGATACTACGAGCAGTACTTC. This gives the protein CASSFRSGRYYEQYF.

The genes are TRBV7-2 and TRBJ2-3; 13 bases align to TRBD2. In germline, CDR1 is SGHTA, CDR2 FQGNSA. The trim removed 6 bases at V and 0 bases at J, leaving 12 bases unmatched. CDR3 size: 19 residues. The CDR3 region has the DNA TGTGCCAGCAGACCTCTACCGGGACTAGCGGGAACTAGCACAGATACGCAGTATTTT. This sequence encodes CASRPLPGLAGTSTDTQYF.

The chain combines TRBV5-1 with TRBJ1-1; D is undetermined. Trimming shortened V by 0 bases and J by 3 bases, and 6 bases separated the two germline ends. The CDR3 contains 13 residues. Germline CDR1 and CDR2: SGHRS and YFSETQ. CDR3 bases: TGCGCCAGCAGCTTGGCAGCCTACACTGAAGCTTTCTTT. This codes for CASSLAAYTEAFF.

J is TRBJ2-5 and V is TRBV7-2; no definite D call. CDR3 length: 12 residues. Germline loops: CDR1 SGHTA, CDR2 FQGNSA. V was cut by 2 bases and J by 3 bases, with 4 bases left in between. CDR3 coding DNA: TGTGCCAGCAGCTTAAACGAAGAGACCCAGTACTTC. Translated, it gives CASSLNEETQYF. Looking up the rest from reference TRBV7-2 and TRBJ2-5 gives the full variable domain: GAGVSQSPSNKVTEKGKDVELRCDPISGHTALYWYRQSLGQGLEFLIYFQGNSAPDKSGLPSDRFSAERTGGSVSTLTIQRTQQEDSAVYLCASSLNEETQYFGPGTRLLVL.

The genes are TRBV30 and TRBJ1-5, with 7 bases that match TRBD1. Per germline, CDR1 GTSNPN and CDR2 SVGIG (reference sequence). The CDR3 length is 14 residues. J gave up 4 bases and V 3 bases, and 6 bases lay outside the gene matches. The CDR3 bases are TGTGCCTGGAGCCCGGACAGGCCAAATCAGCCCCAGCATTTT. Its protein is CAWSPDRPNQPQHF.

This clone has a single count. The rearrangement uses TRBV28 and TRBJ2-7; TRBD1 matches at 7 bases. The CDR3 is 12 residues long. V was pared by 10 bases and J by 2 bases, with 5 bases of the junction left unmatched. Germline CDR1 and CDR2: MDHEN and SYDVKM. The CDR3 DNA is TGTGCCACCACGGACAGGACCTACGAGCAGTACTTC. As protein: CATTDRTYEQYF.

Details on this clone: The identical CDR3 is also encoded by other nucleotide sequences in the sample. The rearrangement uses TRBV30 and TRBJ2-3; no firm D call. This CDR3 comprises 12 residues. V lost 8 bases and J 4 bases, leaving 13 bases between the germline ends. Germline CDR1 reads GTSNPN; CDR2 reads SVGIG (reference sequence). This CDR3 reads CALTKVADTQYF. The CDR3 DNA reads TGTGCCCTGACAAAGGTGGCAGATACGCAGTATTTT. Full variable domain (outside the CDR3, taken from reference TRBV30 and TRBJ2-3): SQTIHQWPATLVQPVGSPLSLECTVEGTSNPNLYWYRQAAGRGLQLLFYSVGIGQISSEVPQNLSASRPQDRQFILSSKKLLLSDSGFYLCALTKVADTQYFGPGTRLTVL.

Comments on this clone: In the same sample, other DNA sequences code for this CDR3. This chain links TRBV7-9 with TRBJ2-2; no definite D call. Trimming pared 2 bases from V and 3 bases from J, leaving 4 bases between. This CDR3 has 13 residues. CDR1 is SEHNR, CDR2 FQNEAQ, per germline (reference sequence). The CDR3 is CASSLTYTGELFF. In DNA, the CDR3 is TGTGCCAGCAGCTTAACTTACACCGGGGAGCTGTTTTTT.

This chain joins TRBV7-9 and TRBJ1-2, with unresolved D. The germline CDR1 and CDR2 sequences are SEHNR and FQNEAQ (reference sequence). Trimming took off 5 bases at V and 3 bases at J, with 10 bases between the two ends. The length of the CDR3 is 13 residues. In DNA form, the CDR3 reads TGTGCCAGCAGCCCCGTACGGCACTATGGCTACACCTTC. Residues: CASSPVRHYGYTF.